The clone carrying this TCR beta chain was seen more than once but under ten times. This record comes from a study of response to subunit inactivated influenza vaccine. The CDR3 contains 17 residues. CDR1 and CDR2 (germline): MDHEN, SYDVKM. J lost 4 bases, V lost 6 bases, and 13 bases had no gene match. MiXCR, run by TCRdb on the RT-PCR reads, gives a single entry per CDR3 protein. The table lists 200,000 to 300,000 distinct CDR3 sequences, roughly an eighth of them singletons. The clonotype comes from a man over 45 who received an inactivated influenza vaccine. The source was non-naive T cells sorted from PBMCs, collected roughly 2 weeks before vaccination. The V call is TRBV28, the J call TRBJ2-1, with 9 bases aligning to TRBD1. The CDR3 DNA is TGTGCCAGCAGGCCGGGACAGGGACGGGACCATTACAATGAGCAGTTCTTC. It codes for CASRPGQGRDHYNEQFF.